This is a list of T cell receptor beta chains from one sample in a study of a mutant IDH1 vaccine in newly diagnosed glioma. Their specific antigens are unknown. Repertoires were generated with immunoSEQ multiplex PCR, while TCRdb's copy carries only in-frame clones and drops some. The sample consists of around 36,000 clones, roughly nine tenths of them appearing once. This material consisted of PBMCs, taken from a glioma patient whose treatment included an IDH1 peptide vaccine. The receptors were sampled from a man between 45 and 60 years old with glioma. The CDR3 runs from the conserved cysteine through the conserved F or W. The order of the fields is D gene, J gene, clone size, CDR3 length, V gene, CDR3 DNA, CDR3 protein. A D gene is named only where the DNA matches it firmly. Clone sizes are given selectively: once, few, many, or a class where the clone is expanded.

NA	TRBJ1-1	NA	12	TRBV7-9	TGTGCCAGCAGGTTCGGAAGCACTGAAGCTTTCTTT	CASRFGSTEAFF
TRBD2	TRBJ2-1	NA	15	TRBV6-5	TGTGCCAGCAGACCCCGCGGGGGAACCTACAATGAGCAGTTCTTC	CASRPRGGTYNEQFF
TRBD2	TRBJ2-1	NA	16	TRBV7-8	TGTGCCAGCAGCCTCCGTAGCGGGGGGGCTGGGAATGAGCAGTTCTTC	CASSLRSGGAGNEQFF
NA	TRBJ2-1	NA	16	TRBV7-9	TGTGCCAGCAGCTTCATCCGGGGGACCTCCTACAATGAGCAGTTCTTC	CASSFIRGTSYNEQFF
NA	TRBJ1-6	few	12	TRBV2	TGTGCCAGCAGTGAGAGGGGTCCGGCCCTCCACTTT	CASSERGPALHF
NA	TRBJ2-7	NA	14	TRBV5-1	TGCGCCAGCAGCTTGGACCAGGGGTCCTACGAGCAGTACTTC	CASSLDQGSYEQYF
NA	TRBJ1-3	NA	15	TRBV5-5	TGTGCCAGCAGCCCGGACGGCCATCGGGGAAACACCATATATTTT	CASSPDGHRGNTIYF
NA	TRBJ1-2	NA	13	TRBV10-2	TGCGCCAGCAGTGATTCGGGTAACTATGGCTACACCTTC	CASSDSGNYGYTF
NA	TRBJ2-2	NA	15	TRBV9	TGTGCCAGCAGCGTAGACTTAGCCCTCACCGGGGAGCTGTTTTTT	CASSVDLALTGELFF
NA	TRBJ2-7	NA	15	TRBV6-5	TGTGCCAGCAGGTCCCTCTCCCGGGACGGCTACGAGCAGTACTTC	CASRSLSRDGYEQYF
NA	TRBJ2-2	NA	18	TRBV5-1	TGCGCCAGCACCCACACCCTGCGACGGGGAACGAACACCGGGGAGCTGTTTTTT	CASTHTLRRGTNTGELFF
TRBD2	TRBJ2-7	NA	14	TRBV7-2	TGTGCCAGCAGCTTTATAGCGGGGCCCTACGAGCAGTACTTC	CASSFIAGPYEQYF
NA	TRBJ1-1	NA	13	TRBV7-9	TGTGCCAGCAGCTTTACACAGAACACTGAAGCTTTCTTT	CASSFTQNTEAFF
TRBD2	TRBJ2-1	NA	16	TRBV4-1	TGCGCCAGCAGCCAAGATGTAGCGGGAGACTACAATGAGCAGTTCTTC	CASSQDVAGDYNEQFF
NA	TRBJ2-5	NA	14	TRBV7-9	TGTGCCAGCAGCCCCCCAGGGTTCCAAGAGACCCAGTACTTC	CASSPPGFQETQYF
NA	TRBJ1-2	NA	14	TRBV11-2	TGTGCCAGCAGCTTGACAGCCCCTAACTATGGCTACACCTTC	CASSLTAPNYGYTF
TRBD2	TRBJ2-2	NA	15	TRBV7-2	TGTGCCAGCAGCCGGACCGGGACTAGCTCCGGGGAGCTGTTTTTT	CASSRTGTSSGELFF
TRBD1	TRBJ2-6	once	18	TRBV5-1	TGCGCCAGCAGCTTTTTTGGGACAGGGGCTTCTGGGGCCAACGTCCTGACTTTC	CASSFFGTGASGANVLTF
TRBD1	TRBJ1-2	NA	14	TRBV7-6	TGTGCCAGCAGCTTAGGAGAGGGGGCGGGTGGCTACACCTTC	CASSLGEGAGGYTF
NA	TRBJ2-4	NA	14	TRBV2	TGTGCCAGCAGTGAATCACTAGCCAAAAACATTCAGTACTTC	CASSESLAKNIQYF
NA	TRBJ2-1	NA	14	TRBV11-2	TGTGCCAGCAGCCGGGACCCGGGAGTCAATGAGCAGTTCTTC	CASSRDPGVNEQFF
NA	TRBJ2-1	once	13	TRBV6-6	TGTGCCAGCAGTTACGCACAGGGCGGTGAGCAGTTCTTC	CASSYAQGGEQFF
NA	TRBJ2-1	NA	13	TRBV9	TGTGCCAGCAGCGTAGGCTCTAGTCGAGAGCAGTTCTTC	CASSVGSSREQFF
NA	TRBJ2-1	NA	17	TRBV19	TGTGCCAGTAGTATAGTGGGAGCATGGAGCTCCTACAATGAGCAGTTCTTC	CASSIVGAWSSYNEQFF
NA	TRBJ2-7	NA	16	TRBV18	TGTGCCAGCTCACGGGTTCAGGTCGGGACTTCCTACGAGCAGTACTTC	CASSRVQVGTSYEQYF
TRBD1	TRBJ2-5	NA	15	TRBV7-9	TGTGCCAGCAGCTGGGGACAGGGGATGACGGAGACCCAGTACTTC	CASSWGQGMTETQYF
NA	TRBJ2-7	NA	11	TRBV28	TGTGCCAGCACCCAAAACTACGAGCAGTACTTC	CASTQNYEQYF
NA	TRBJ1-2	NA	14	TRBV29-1	TGCAGCGTTGACGGGTCGGTACGAGGATATGGCTACACCTTC	CSVDGSVRGYGYTF
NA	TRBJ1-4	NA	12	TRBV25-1	TGTGCCAGCAGTGAATGGGGAGAAAAACTGTTTTTT	CASSEWGEKLFF
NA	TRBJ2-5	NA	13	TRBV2	TGTGCCAGCAGACGACAGGCGTTGGAGACCCAGTACTTC	CASRRQALETQYF
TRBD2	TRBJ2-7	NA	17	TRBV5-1	TGCGCCAGCAGCTTGTGGGGCGGGGGAGGAGGCTCCTACGAGCAGTACTTC	CASSLWGGGGGSYEQYF
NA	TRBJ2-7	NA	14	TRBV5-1	TGCGCCAGCAGCTTCGGCGGGGACTCCTACGAGCAGTACTTC	CASSFGGDSYEQYF
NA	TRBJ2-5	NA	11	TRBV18	TGTGCCAGCTCACTTCAAGAGACCCAGTACTTC	CASSLQETQYF
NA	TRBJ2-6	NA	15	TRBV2	TGTGCCAGCAGAGCCCGAAATTCGGGGGCCAACGTCCTGACTTTC	CASRARNSGANVLTF
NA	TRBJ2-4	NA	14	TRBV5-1	TGCGCCAGCAGCTTGGGGGGTCGGGAAAACATTCAGTACTTC	CASSLGGRENIQYF
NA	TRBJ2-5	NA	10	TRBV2	TGTGCCAGCAGCCAGGGTGCCCAGTACTTC	CASSQGAQYF
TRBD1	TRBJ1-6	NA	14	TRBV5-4	TGTGCCAGCAGCCCGGGACAGGGTAATTCACCCCTCCACTTT	CASSPGQGNSPLHF
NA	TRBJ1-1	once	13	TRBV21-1	TGTGCCAGCCGAGCGGGGACCGACACTGAAGCTTTCTTT	CASRAGTDTEAFF
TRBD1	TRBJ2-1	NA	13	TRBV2	TGTGCCATTCGGGGGACAGGTTCCGATGAGCAGTTCTTC	CAIRGTGSDEQFF
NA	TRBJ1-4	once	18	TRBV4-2	TGTGCCAGCAGCCGATCCATCGGGGGGGACAAAACTAATGAAAAACTGTTTTTT	CASSRSIGGDKTNEKLFF
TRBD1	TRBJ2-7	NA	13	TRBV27	TGTGCCAGCAGTCCGACAGGGGCCTACGAGCAGTACTTC	CASSPTGAYEQYF
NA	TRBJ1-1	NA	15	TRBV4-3	TGCGCCAGCAGCCAAGACCCGACAAGGAACACTGAAGCTTTCTTT	CASSQDPTRNTEAFF
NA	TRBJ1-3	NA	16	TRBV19	TGTGCGACAGGAATTTTCCCAATCTACTCTGGAAACACCATATATTTT	CATGIFPIYSGNTIYF
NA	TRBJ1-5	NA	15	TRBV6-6	TGTGCCAGCAGTTACTCCAGGGGAGGCAATCAGCCCCAGCATTTT	CASSYSRGGNQPQHF
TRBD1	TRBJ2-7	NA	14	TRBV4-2	TGTGCCAGCAGCCAACCGGGACAGGGTCCCGAGCAGTACTTC	CASSQPGQGPEQYF
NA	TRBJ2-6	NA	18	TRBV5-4	TGTGCCAGCAGCTTGGCCGGGGGGCATAGGTCTGGGGCCAACGTCCTGACTTTC	CASSLAGGHRSGANVLTF
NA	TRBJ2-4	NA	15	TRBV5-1	TGCGCCAGCAGCTTTACACAGGGATTCAAAAACATTCAGTACTTC	CASSFTQGFKNIQYF
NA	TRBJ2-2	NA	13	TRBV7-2	TGTGCCAGCAGCTTAGCCCTCACCGGGGAGCTGTTTTTT	CASSLALTGELFF
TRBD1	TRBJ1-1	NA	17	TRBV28	TGTGCCAGCAGTCTCCCCCAGGGGGCAAGTTTCGGCACTGAAGCTTTCTTT	CASSLPQGASFGTEAFF
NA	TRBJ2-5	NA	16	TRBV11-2	TGTGCCAGCCGACGGGGGCAGGGGTTCGGGCAAGAGACCCAGTACTTC	CASRRGQGFGQETQYF
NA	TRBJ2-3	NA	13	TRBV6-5	TGTGCCAGCAGACCAGGGGGGAAAGATACGCAGTATTTT	CASRPGGKDTQYF
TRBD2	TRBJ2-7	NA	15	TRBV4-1	TGCGCCAGCAGCCAAGAAGCGGGGTGGACCTACGAGCAGTACTTC	CASSQEAGWTYEQYF
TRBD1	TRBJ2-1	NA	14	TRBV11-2	TGTGCCAGCAGCTTAAGGACAGGCGACAATGAGCAGTTCTTC	CASSLRTGDNEQFF
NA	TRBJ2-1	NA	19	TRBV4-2	TGTGCCAGCAGCCAAGATATCTGGCTTGTGGGCGGTACCTACAATGAGCAGTTCTTC	CASSQDIWLVGGTYNEQFF
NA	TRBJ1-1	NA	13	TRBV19	TGTGCCAGTAGTAGGGCCCAGCCCACTGAAGCTTTCTTT	CASSRAQPTEAFF
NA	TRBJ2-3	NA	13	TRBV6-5	TGTGCCAGCAGTTACCGAGGGGCAGATACGCAGTATTTT	CASSYRGADTQYF
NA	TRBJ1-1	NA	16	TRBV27	TGTGCCAGCAGTTTTCGATTTGGAGGCGGGTACACTGAAGCTTTCTTT	CASSFRFGGGYTEAFF